The entry below gives a single T cell receptor beta chain sequence along with its context. Its antigen remains unidentified. Germline V gene sequence: CDR1 SGHTA, CDR2 FQGTGA. This CDR3 has 15 residues. The ends lost 5 bases at V and 4 bases at J; junction bases unmatched: 9. Through a sample-barcoded 5' primer and a J-beta primer mix, a second PCR was run for roughly 7 to 12 cycles. Paired-end reads containing CDR3 totaled no fewer than 2.5 million for each sample. TCRdb re-called the 5' RACE reads through MiXCR, storing one row per CDR3 protein. The sample has more than 450,000 distinct CDR3 sequences, roughly a quarter seen once. There were at least 6 micrograms of total RNA extracted from every sample. The sample belongs to a study of blood T cells in healthy people across ages. Notes on the study in general: A greater number of naive CD4+ cells and higher diversity distinguished long-lived donors from aged donors.

These records were also assigned to another study, of T cells of mothers and their children. From that report: In each mother, TCR beta CDR3 reads exceeded 8 million; in each child, they numbered a few million.

Sequencing was carried out using blood. The V and J genes are TRBV7-3 and TRBJ1-2; TRBD1 matches at 8 bases. The receptor comes from a boy younger than 10 in good health. CDR3 bases: TGTGCCAGCAGCCCACTTCCGGGACAGGCCTATGGCTACACCTTC. Amino acids: CASSPLPGQAYGYTF. The full variable domain, in which reference TRBV7-3 and TRBJ1-2 provide the parts outside the CDR3, is GAGVSQTPSNKVTEKGKYVELRCDPISGHTALYWYRQSLGQGPEFLIYFQGTGAADDSGLPNDRFFAVRPEGSVSTLKIQRTERGDSAVYLCASSPLPGQAYGYTFGSGTRLTVV.